The 14 T cell receptor beta chains below come from one sample, sequenced in a study of T cell responses to AZD1222 COVID-19 vaccine. Repertoires were generated with immunoSEQ multiplex PCR, while TCRdb's copy carries only in-frame clones and drops some. Seen here are fewer than 150,000 clones, about 80% observed once, and the top ten hold roughly 4.3%. Here the sequenced sample was peripheral blood, taken on day 0 of AZD1222 vaccination. The receptors here all came from an adult in good health.

The rearrangement links TRBV5-1 to TRBJ1-6, with D uncertain. The CDR3 extends over 17 amino acids. The germline V and J ends were trimmed by 4 bases and 0 bases, with 14 bases remaining between them. The germline V gene encodes CDR1 SGHRS and CDR2 YFSETQ. The CDR3 region is CASSPQPRSSYNSPLHF. The DNA of the CDR3 is TGCGCCAGCAGCCCACAACCCAGGAGCTCCTATAATTCACCCCTCCACTTT.

The genes are TRBV19 and TRBJ1-1; 11 bases fit TRBD1. The CDR3 spans 17 residues. Germline loops: CDR1 LNHDA, CDR2 SQIVND (reference sequence). The ends lost 4 bases at V and 4 bases at J; junction bases unmatched: 11. The CDR3: CASSRGQGALIPTEAFF. In DNA form, the CDR3 reads TGTGCCAGTAGTAGAGGACAGGGGGCGTTAATCCCCACTGAAGCTTTCTTT.

The chain links TRBV10-3 to TRBJ1-5, with D unclear. The CDR3 contains 14 residues. The germline gives CDR1 ENHRY, CDR2 SYGVKD. V was shortened by 6 bases and J by 0 bases, with 9 bases between the two germline ends. As DNA, the CDR3 is TGTGCCATCAGGGATGACATTAGCAATCAGCCCCAGCATTTT. Translating it yields CAIRDDISNQPQHF.

The CDR3: CSVDGTGYEQYF. CDR3 in DNA: TGCAGCGTTGATGGGACAGGCTACGAGCAGTACTTC. The V call is TRBV29-1, the J call TRBJ2-7, with 8 bases matching TRBD1. J was trimmed by 3 bases and V by 3 bases; bases with no gene match: 1. The CDR3 totals 12 residues. The germline V gene has CDR1 SQVTM and CDR2 ANQGSEA.

This clone occurred a few times. Here the CDR3 DNA reads TGTGCCACCAGCAAATCAGCCGGTGGGCTGAGCGCTTTCTTT. Its translation: CATSKSAGGLSAFF. This rearrangement joins TRBV15 to TRBJ1-1; D not certain. CDR1 is LNHNV, CDR2 YYDKDF, per germline (reference sequence). The CDR3 consists of 14 residues. Trimming left V 4 bases short and J 11 bases short, with 20 bases between.

There are a few counts of this clone. This chain uses TRBV29-1 with TRBJ1-2; D remains unclear. V was clipped by 0 bases and J by 4 bases, with 21 bases between them. The CDR3 runs to 17 residues. Looked up from germline, CDR1 is SQVTM and CDR2 is ANQGSEA. The CDR3 sequence: CSVEDLASARAIYGYTF. DNA for the CDR3: TGCAGCGTTGAAGATCTAGCTTCGGCGAGGGCGATCTATGGCTACACCTTC.

The genes are TRBV5-4 and TRBJ2-1; D is unresolved. The germline CDR1 and CDR2 sequences are SGHNT and YYREEE (reference sequence). The CDR3 extends over 14 amino acids. Trimming shortened V by 2 bases and J by 9 bases, and 15 bases separated the two germline ends. The CDR3: CASSLAGPTSEQFF. CDR3 nucleotides: TGTGCCAGCAGCTTAGCCGGACCCACGAGTGAGCAGTTCTTC.

This clone came up a few times. The chain joins TRBV5-1 to TRBJ1-1; TRBD1 might be the D (6 bases). Germline lookup yields CDR1 SGHRS and CDR2 YFSETQ. The CDR3 sequence is 15 residues long. V was pared by 0 bases and J by 6 bases, with 15 bases between. CDR3 residues: CASSLGSGGQAEAFF. The CDR3 nucleotides read TGCGCCAGCAGCTTGGGGAGTGGGGGGCAGGCTGAAGCTTTCTTT.

CDR3 in amino acids: CASSMVEGGNQPQHF. CDR3 in DNA: TGTGCCAGTAGTATGGTGGAGGGAGGCAATCAGCCCCAGCATTTT. V and J are TRBV19 and TRBJ1-5; D is unclear. The V end was cut by 3 bases, the J end by 2 bases, with 11 bases between. CDR3 length equals 15 residues. Germline V CDR1 and CDR2: LNHDA, SQIVND (reference sequence).

The J gene is TRBJ2-7, the V gene TRBV4-1; a possible D gene is TRBD1 (6 bases). The germline V and J ends were trimmed by 0 bases and 3 bases, with 9 bases remaining between them. The length of the CDR3 is 14 residues. CDR1 MGHRA and CDR2 YSYEKL come from the germline V gene. The CDR3 bases are TGCGCCAGCAGCCAAGAAGGCAGGGGCTACGAGCAGTACTTC. Protein product: CASSQEGRGYEQYF.

The rearrangement links TRBV7-9 to TRBJ2-7; perhaps TRBD1 as D (5 bases). The CDR3 extends over 13 amino acids. Trimming shortened V by 0 bases and J by 7 bases, and 10 bases separated the two germline ends. The germline CDR1 and CDR2 sequences are SEHNR and FQNEAQ (reference sequence). Here the CDR3 reads CASSLASREEQYF. The CDR3 DNA sequence: TGTGCCAGCAGCTTAGCTAGCAGGGAAGAGCAGTACTTC.

This chain uses TRBV19 with TRBJ1-3, with D tentatively TRBD1 (5 bases). The germline CDR1 and CDR2 sequences are LNHDA and SQIVND (reference sequence). The CDR3 contains 14 residues. Trimming removed 7 bases at V and 1 base at J, with 11 bases between. The CDR3 nucleotides read TGTGCCAGTACCAAAGACAGATCTGGAAACACCATATATTTT. This encodes CASTKDRSGNTIYF.

J is TRBJ1-6 and V is TRBV5-4; 7 bases line up with TRBD1. V shed 3 bases, J shed 5 bases, and the junction held 8 bases outside the gene matches. The germline gives CDR1 SGHNT, CDR2 YYREEE (reference sequence). The CDR3 is 16 residues long. CDR3 protein: CASSSPTGTHNSPLHF. DNA for the CDR3: TGTGCCAGCAGCTCCCCGACAGGGACACATAATTCACCCCTCCACTTT.

The V gene is TRBV5-1, the J gene TRBJ1-1; possible D gene TRBD1, 5 bases. The germline CDR1 and CDR2 sequences are SGHRS and YFSETQ. The V end lost 4 bases, the J end lost 8 bases, and 18 bases lay between the germline ends. CDR3 size: 14 residues. CDR3 nucleotides: TGCGCCAGCAGCAACACCGGGACCCTGGGGGAAGCTTTCTTT. This gives the protein CASSNTGTLGEAFF.